Presented here are 30 T cell receptor beta chains from one specimen sequenced in a study of cytomegalovirus exposure and HLA in healthy donors. The primer mix had 60 Vbeta and 13 Jbeta primers. Assay: immunoSEQ multiplex PCR; the TCRdb copy retains only in-frame clones and omits some. The sample holds 120,000 or so clones, about 80% seen once. The source material was PBMCs. All receptors derive from a woman aged 40 to 50 in good health and CMV-seropositive.

This chain uses TRBV10-3 with TRBJ2-7; 7 nucleotides line up with TRBD1. CDR1 is ENHRY and CDR2 is SYGVKD in the germline V gene. The CDR3 loop spans 13 amino acids. The junction had 7 bases not matched to a gene; V was cut back by 11 bases and J by 0 bases. The DNA of the CDR3 is TGTGCCGCTTCCGGGACAGACTCCTACGAGCAGTACTTC. Translated, it gives CAASGTDSYEQYF.

The rearrangement joins TRBV9 to TRBJ2-1; weak D call: TRBD1 (5 bases). The CDR3 has 13 amino acids. The V gene lost 0 bases and the J gene lost 4 bases, with 5 bases spanning the gap. Germline V gene data show CDR1 as SGDLS and CDR2 as YYNGEE. CDR3 loop: CASSVDRYNEQFF. In nucleotides, the CDR3 is TGTGCCAGCAGCGTAGACAGGTACAATGAGCAGTTCTTC. The full variable domain, its missing parts supplied by reference TRBV9 and TRBJ2-1, is DSGVTQTPKHLITATGQRVTLRCSPRSGDLSVYWYQQSLDQGLQFLIQYYNGEERAKGNILERFSAQQFPDLHSELNLSSLELGDSALYFCASSVDRYNEQFFGPGTRLTVL.

V gene TRBV18 combines with J gene TRBJ2-5; 10 nucleotides align to TRBD2. Germline V gene sequence: CDR1 KGHSH, CDR2 LQKENI. The CDR3 sequence is 16 residues long. After removal of 3 bases from V and 4 bases from J, the junction contained 8 bases not matched to a gene. The CDR3 loop reads CASSPPTRTSGETQYF. CDR3 sequence (DNA): TGTGCCAGCTCACCTCCTACAAGGACTAGCGGAGAGACCCAGTACTTC.

The chain combines TRBV27 with TRBJ1-5, with 7 positions matching TRBD1. The germline V gene encodes CDR1 MNHEY and CDR2 SMNVEV (reference sequence). The CDR3 totals 15 residues. Germline trimming cut 5 bases from V and 0 bases from J; bases unmatched to any gene: 4. The CDR3 loop is CASSTDRTSNQPQHF. CDR3 DNA sequence: TGTGCCAGCAGTACGGACAGGACTAGCAATCAGCCCCAGCATTTT.

V is TRBV5-1 and J is TRBJ2-2; TRBD2 matches at 9 bases. The CDR3 runs 17 residues. J lost 4 bases, V lost 3 bases, and 10 bases had no gene match. Germline CDR1 is SGHRS and CDR2 is YFSETQ. The DNA of the CDR3 is TGCGCCAGCAGCTCCCCCTCCGGGACTAGCTCCACCGGGGAGCTGTTTTTT. Translating gives CASSSPSGTSSTGELFF. The variable domain in full, completed from reference TRBV5-1 and TRBJ2-2, reads KAGVTQTPRYLIKTRGQQVTLSCSPISGHRSVSWYQQTPGQGLQFLFEYFSETQRNKGNFPGRFSGRQFSNSRSEMNVSTLELGDSALYLCASSSPSGTSSTGELFFGEGSRLTVL.

V usage is TRBV2 and J usage is TRBJ2-3, with no clear D. Germline V lookup: CDR1 SNHLY, CDR2 FYNNEI. The CDR3 runs 12 residues. V lost 1 base and J 4 bases, leaving 3 bases between the germline ends. The CDR3 reads CASSEGADTQYF. The CDR3 DNA follows: TGTGCCAGCAGTGAAGGAGCAGATACGCAGTATTTT.

The CDR3 here is CASSAAYEQYF. The CDR3 DNA is TGTGCCAGCAGTGCAGCCTACGAGCAGTACTTC. The rearrangement uses TRBV6-1 and TRBJ2-7, with D hard to call. Trimming removed 4 bases at V and 2 bases at J, with 3 bases between. CDR3 length: 11 amino acids. Germline lookup yields CDR1 MNHNS and CDR2 SASEGT.

The chain recombines TRBV27 with TRBJ2-7; 7 nucleotides align to TRBD2. This CDR3 has 15 residues. CDR1 MNHEY and CDR2 SMNVEV come from the germline V gene (reference sequence). V gave up 2 bases and J gave up 2 bases; unmatched junction bases: 6. CDR3 sequence reads: CASSLGRGRPYEQYF. CDR3 nucleotide sequence: TGTGCCAGCAGTTTAGGTCGCGGGAGACCCTACGAGCAGTACTTC.

V and J are TRBV15 and TRBJ1-3; D gene unclear. This CDR3 region has 14 residues. V was pared by 5 bases and J by 5 bases, with 13 bases between. Germline V gene sequence: CDR1 LNHNV, CDR2 YYDKDF (reference sequence). This chain's CDR3 is CATSPRGQRNTIYF. CDR3 coding DNA: TGTGCCACCAGCCCCCGAGGGCAGAGAAACACCATATATTTT.

In this sample, this clone turned up a few times. This sequence joins TRBV5-4 and TRBJ1-2, with TRBD1 identical over 7 bases. Trimming cost V 0 bases and J 4 bases; bases outside gene matches: 3. CDR1 is SGHNT and CDR2 is YYREEE in the germline V gene (reference sequence). The CDR3 totals 14 residues. The CDR3 DNA reads TGTGCCAGCAGCTTGGAAGGGGGCACCTATGGCTACACCTTC. This encodes CASSLEGGTYGYTF.

The chain joins TRBV10-3 to TRBJ2-3; no firm D call. This CDR3 spans 12 amino acids. Germline assignment: CDR1 ENHRY and CDR2 SYGVKD. V dropped 8 bases and J dropped 1 base, with 7 bases sitting between them. The CDR3: CAIGPRTDTQYF. The CDR3 bases are TGTGCCATCGGGCCCCGCACAGATACGCAGTATTTT.

In this sample, this clone turned up a few times. This chain links TRBV6-4 with TRBJ2-1, with 11 bases that match TRBD2. V lost 6 bases to trimming and J lost 8 bases; unmatched junction nucleotides: 6. There are 14 residues in the CDR3. Germline values: CDR1 MRHNA, CDR2 SNTAGT. The CDR3 sequence: CASSATSGADEQFF. The CDR3 nucleotides are TGTGCCAGCAGCGCGACTAGCGGGGCTGATGAGCAGTTCTTC.

The genes are TRBV7-2 and TRBJ1-4; the match to TRBD1 covers 7 bases. CDR1 is SGHTA and CDR2 is FQGNSA in the germline V gene. J gave up 4 bases and V 4 bases, and 3 bases lay outside the gene matches. The CDR3 runs to 14 residues. The CDR3 coding sequence is TGTGCCAGCAGCTACCGGGACAGTAATGAAAAACTGTTTTTT. Its protein is CASSYRDSNEKLFF. The whole variable domain, filled in from reference TRBV7-2 and TRBJ1-4, reads GAGVSQSPSNKVTEKGKDVELRCDPISGHTALYWYRQSLGQGLEFLIYFQGNSAPDKSGLPSDRFSAERTGGSVSTLTIQRTQQEDSAVYLCASSYRDSNEKLFFGSGTQLSVL.

This clone was recorded once. The chain has TRBV5-4 and TRBJ2-2; tentative D call: TRBD1 (6 bases). CDR1 and CDR2 from the germline V gene are SGHNT and YYREEE (reference sequence). V dropped 0 bases and J dropped 0 bases, with 21 bases sitting between them. The CDR3 covers 20 residues. CDR3 residues: CASSLGAGTLFIPNTGELFF. The CDR3 bases are TGTGCCAGCAGCTTGGGGGCCGGGACACTTTTTATTCCGAACACCGGGGAGCTGTTTTTT.

This chain links TRBV2 with TRBJ2-7; D possibly corresponds to TRBD2 (6 bases). This CDR3 comprises 13 residues. Germline CDR1 reads SNHLY; CDR2 reads FYNNEI. The germline V and J ends were trimmed by 5 bases and 2 bases, with 10 bases remaining between them. In DNA, the CDR3 is TGTGCCAGCAGTCCGGGACTGCCCTACGAGCAGTACTTC. It yields the protein CASSPGLPYEQYF.

The chain recombines TRBV6-5 with TRBJ2-7; D might be TRBD2 (6 bases). V lost 0 bases and J 0 bases, leaving 9 bases between the germline ends. In germline, CDR1 is MNHEY, CDR2 SVGAGI. This CDR3 has 15 residues. The CDR3 DNA is TGTGCCAGCAGTTACTCCCTCGGGAGCTCCTACGAGCAGTACTTC. Translated, it gives CASSYSLGSSYEQYF.

The chain joins TRBV9 to TRBJ1-1, with D perhaps TRBD1 (5 bases). The CDR3 length is 15 residues. Germline CDR1 SGDLS, CDR2 YYNGEE. V was clipped by 3 bases and J by 1 base, with 13 bases between them. This CDR3 reads CASSAQGARNTEAFF. CDR3 sequence (DNA): TGTGCCAGCAGCGCACAAGGGGCGAGGAACACTGAAGCTTTCTTT.

The gene calls are TRBV12-5 and TRBJ2-1; D possibly corresponds to TRBD2 (6 bases). Germline V gives CDR1 LGHNT, CDR2 FRNRAP. The CDR3 length is 15 residues. Trimming shortened V by 2 bases and J by 8 bases, and 16 bases separated the two germline ends. CDR3 loop: CASGLPRLVGDEQFF. As DNA, the CDR3 is TGTGCTAGTGGTTTGCCAAGACTAGTTGGCGATGAGCAGTTCTTC.

This clone has only one observation. The sample holds other DNA sequences that translate to the same CDR3. The chain has TRBV4-1 and TRBJ2-2; a weak D match, TRBD1 (5 bases). This CDR3 contains 15 residues. V was shortened by 0 bases and J by 5 bases, with 10 bases between the two germline ends. Germline-derived CDR1 and CDR2 are MGHRA and YSYEKL. The CDR3 protein is CASSQEVAGTGELFF. CDR3 nucleotides: TGCGCCAGCAGCCAAGAAGTCGCAGGGACCGGGGAGCTGTTTTTT.

This clone was observed a single time. J is TRBJ2-7 and V is TRBV7-8; D not resolved. The CDR3 has 13 residues. Trimming shortened V by 5 bases and J by 6 bases, and 14 bases separated the two germline ends. Germline values: CDR1 SGHVS, CDR2 FQNEAQ. The CDR3 spells CASSPHTEGEQYF. In DNA form, the CDR3 reads TGTGCCAGCAGCCCTCACACAGAAGGCGAGCAGTACTTC.

This rearrangement joins TRBV9 to TRBJ2-7; possibly TRBD2 for D (5 bases). The CDR3 is made up of 13 amino acids. V shed 4 bases and J shed 4 bases, with 12 bases lying between them. Germline V gene sequence: CDR1 SGDLS, CDR2 YYNGEE. The CDR3 spells CASSLLPGYEQYF. In DNA, the CDR3 is TGTGCCAGCAGCCTCCTGCCGGGGTACGAGCAGTACTTC.

J is TRBJ2-7 and V is TRBV6-6, with 12 bases aligning to TRBD2. The junction had 8 bases not matched to a gene; V was cut back by 6 bases and J by 5 bases. The CDR3 extends over 15 amino acids. Germline CDR1 is MNHNY and CDR2 is SVGAGI (reference sequence). CDR3 amino acids: CASSRTSGIVNEQYF. DNA of the CDR3: TGTGCCAGCAGCCGGACTAGCGGGATCGTCAACGAGCAGTACTTC.

The J gene is TRBJ2-5, the V gene TRBV5-6; D perhaps matches TRBD1 (5 bases). Deletions cut 2 bases from V and 5 bases from J, with 19 bases between. This CDR3 has 16 residues. Germline lookup yields CDR1 SGHDT and CDR2 YYEEEE. The CDR3 spells CASSFTGDFRRETQYF. The DNA for the CDR3 is TGTGCCAGCAGCTTTACAGGTGATTTTCGTCGGGAGACCCAGTACTTC.

This chain joins TRBV5-4 and TRBJ2-3; maybe TRBD1 (6 bases). CDR3 length: 17 residues. The V end was cut by 4 bases, the J end by 1 base, with 19 bases between. Germline V lookup: CDR1 SGHNT, CDR2 YYREEE (reference sequence). CDR3 loop: CASSLPRVGAGTDTQYF. The CDR3 DNA reads as TGTGCCAGCAGCCTCCCCCGGGTGGGGGCCGGCACAGATACGCAGTATTTT.

For the CDR3, the DNA is TGTGCCAGCACTGAGGGGGTGGGCTACGAGCAGTACTTC. Translated: CASTEGVGYEQYF. This chain joins TRBV4-2 and TRBJ2-7, with D maybe TRBD1 (6 bases). This CDR3 has 13 amino acids. V lost 7 bases and J 3 bases, leaving 13 bases between the germline ends. Germline V gives CDR1 LGHNA, CDR2 YNFKEQ.

The chain carries TRBV5-6 and TRBJ1-4, with D perhaps matching TRBD1 (6 bases). Germline V gene data show CDR1 as SGHDT and CDR2 as YYEEEE. CDR3 length: 14 amino acids. The V gene lost 2 bases and the J gene lost 4 bases, with 9 bases spanning the gap. The CDR3 bases are TGTGCCAGCAGCTTAGGACAGCTTAATGAAAAACTGTTTTTT. This translates into CASSLGQLNEKLFF.

This clone was observed a few times. The rearrangement links TRBV5-1 to TRBJ2-3; TRBD1 matches at 7 bases. Trimming removed 5 bases from V and 1 base from J; junction bases left unmatched: 7. The germline V gene has CDR1 SGHRS and CDR2 YFSETQ. This CDR3 is 15 amino acids long. CDR3 protein: CASRTEQGRTDTQYF. The CDR3 DNA reads as TGCGCCAGCAGGACCGAACAGGGGCGCACAGATACGCAGTATTTT.

This chain connects TRBV7-2 to TRBJ1-1; no clear D. This CDR3 is built from 16 residues. Trimming pared 3 bases from V and 1 base from J, leaving 15 bases between. CDR1 SGHTA and CDR2 FQGNSA come from the germline V gene. CDR3 DNA: TGTGCCAGCAGCTTGGGCGGGCCCAGCCAGAACACTGAAGCTTTCTTT. Residues: CASSLGGPSQNTEAFF.

The CDR3: CASGLVVGGGRAEAFF. Written as DNA, the CDR3 is TGTGCTAGTGGTTTGGTAGTGGGTGGTGGGCGGGCTGAAGCTTTCTTT. V and J are TRBV12-5 and TRBJ1-1; D is ambiguous. Trimming removed 0 bases from V and 6 bases from J, with 17 bases in between. The CDR3 has 16 amino acids. Germline V gene data show CDR1 as LGHNT and CDR2 as FRNRAP. The full variable domain, in which reference TRBV12-5 and TRBJ1-1 provide the parts outside the CDR3, is DARVTQTPRHKVTEMGQEVTMRCQPILGHNTVFWYRQTMMQGLELLAYFRNRAPLDDSGMPKDRFSAEMPDATLATLKIQPSEPRDSAVYFCASGLVVGGGRAEAFFGQGTRLTVV.

The chain combines TRBV5-6 with TRBJ1-1; no clear D gene. The V gene's germline CDR1 is SGHDT and CDR2 YYEEEE. V was clipped by 4 bases and J by 0 bases, with 10 bases between them. This CDR3 has 14 residues. CDR3 coding DNA: TGTGCCAGCAGCGGCCCCCCCGTGAACACTGAAGCTTTCTTT. Translation: CASSGPPVNTEAFF.